Sequencing of this T cell receptor (beta chain) was carried out in a study of blood T cell repertoires in COVID-19. Study-wide background: The analysed material was cDNA or gDNA that came from T cells, B-cell-depleted T cells, or PBMCs.

Original data processing: Using reference gene primer amplification, nucleated cell counts were estimated. The protocol was immunoSEQ multiplex PCR, while the TCRdb copy is restricted to in-frame clones and leaves out a portion. That table furnishes V, J and clone size, whereas the DNA furnished D and trimming. In the table there are approximately 210,000 clones, 70% to 85% of which are singletons. The participants were between about 18 and 89 years old and came from about two dozen US areas. J was trimmed by 5 bases and V by 4 bases; bases with no gene match: 6. The CDR3 extends over 15 amino acids. Germline loops: CDR1 LNHDA, CDR2 SQIVND (reference sequence).

The receptor was isolated from a man aged 35 to 55 who had recovered from COVID-19. This chain uses TRBV19 with TRBJ2-2; 8 bases line up with TRBD1. What was sequenced was PBMCs or T cells enriched from blood (not recorded which). The CDR3 DNA reads TGTGCCAGTAGTACCAGGGGGCGCATGACCGGGGAGCTGTTTTTT. Translating gives CASSTRGRMTGELFF.